This record concerns one T cell receptor beta chain sequence. The sample belongs to a study of blood T cell repertoires in COVID-19. Turning to the study itself: Italy, Spain and the United States were the sources of the convalescent and acute COVID-19 samples.

The CDR3 length is 16 residues. The V and J ends lost 4 bases and 7 bases respectively, with 22 bases between them. In germline, CDR1 is LGHDT, CDR2 YNNKEL (reference sequence). Produced via immunoSEQ multiplex PCR; TCRdb's table is partial and in-frame only. The sample consists of about 480,000 clones, 88% of them appearing once. All recovered Cohort 3 donors got two negative PCRs, got clearance, or saw symptom resolution. V is TRBV3-1 (or the pseudogene TRBV3-2) and J is TRBJ1-2; the D gene is possibly TRBD1 (6 bases). Material: PBMCs or T cells enriched from blood (not recorded which). The origin of this receptor is a woman aged 40 to 50 who had recovered from COVID-19. The CDR3 region has the DNA TGTGCCAGCAGCCCATTACGGGACACAAACTGGGGTGGCTACACCTTC. Translating it yields CASSPLRDTNWGGYTF.